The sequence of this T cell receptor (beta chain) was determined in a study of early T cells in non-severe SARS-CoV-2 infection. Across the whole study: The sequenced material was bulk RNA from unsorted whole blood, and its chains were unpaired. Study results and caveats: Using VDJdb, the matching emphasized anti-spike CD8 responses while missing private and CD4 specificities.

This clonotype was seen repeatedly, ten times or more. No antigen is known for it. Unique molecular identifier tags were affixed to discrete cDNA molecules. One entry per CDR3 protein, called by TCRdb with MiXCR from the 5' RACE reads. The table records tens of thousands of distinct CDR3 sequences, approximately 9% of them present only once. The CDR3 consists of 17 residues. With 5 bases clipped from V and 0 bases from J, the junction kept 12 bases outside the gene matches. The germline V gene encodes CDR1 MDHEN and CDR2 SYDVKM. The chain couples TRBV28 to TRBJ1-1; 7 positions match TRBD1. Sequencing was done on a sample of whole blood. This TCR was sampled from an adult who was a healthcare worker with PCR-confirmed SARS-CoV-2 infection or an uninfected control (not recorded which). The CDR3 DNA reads TGTGCCAGCAGTGTACGAAGGACAGGCTTTATGAACACTGAAGCTTTCTTT. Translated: CASSVRRTGFMNTEAFF.